This T cell receptor (beta chain) comes out of a study of T cells in localized non-small cell lung cancer. Broader study findings: Uninvolved nearby lung showed the greatest T cell clonality, exceeding that found in tumor. There was an association of higher blood T cell density with longer overall survival. A median of about 58 of the top 100 tumor clones appeared in adjacent lung, which was paired and uninvolved.

The table came from immunoSEQ multiplex PCR; TCRdb's copy has only in-frame clones and leaves some out. Of roughly 20,000 clones in the sample, over 75% were seen once. As for this clone: Its specificity is not known.

The sequence was collected from a male donor older than 55 with stage II lung adenocarcinoma. The sample was peripheral blood mononuclear cells, taken before any cancer treatment.

Here the CDR3 DNA reads TGTGCCAGTAGCTTAGGGGGGAGCGTTTTAACCACAGATACGCAGTATTTT. It translates to CASSLGGSVLTTDTQYF. V usage is TRBV19 and J usage is TRBJ2-3; D tentatively fits TRBD1 or TRBD2 (6 bases each). The CDR3 totals 17 residues. Germline CDR1 is LNHDA and CDR2 is SQIVND (reference sequence). The ends were cut back, 6 bases at V and 2 bases at J, with 21 bases in the middle.